A selection of T cell receptor beta chains follows, all from one sample in a study of early T cells in non-severe SARS-CoV-2 infection. One entry per CDR3 protein, called by TCRdb with MiXCR from the 5' RACE reads. The data show approximately 79,000 distinct CDR3 sequences, under 15% seen once. Sequenced material: whole blood. The receptors derive from an adult who was a healthcare worker with PCR-confirmed SARS-CoV-2 infection or an uninfected control (not recorded which). The CDR3 runs from the conserved cysteine through the conserved F or W. The D gene is left open where the match is weak. Clone sizes are given selectively: once, few, many, or a class where the clone is expanded.

v_gene	j_gene	abundance	d_gene	CDR3nt	CDR3aa
TRBV20-1	TRBJ2-2	-	-	TGCAGTGCTAGAGTAGGAGGGGAGCTGTTTTTT	CSARVGGELFF
TRBV20-1	TRBJ1-4	few	-	TGCAGTGCTAGCCCCGGGTCGAGTGAAAAACTGTTTTTT	CSASPGSSEKLFF
TRBV11-2	TRBJ2-3	few	-	TGTGCCAGCAGCTTTTTGGACGGACCGGGTACGCAGTATTTT	CASSFLDGPGTQYF
TRBV29-1	TRBJ1-5	-	TRBD1	TGCAGCGTGGGGGACAGGGGCAATCAGCCCCAGCATTTT	CSVGDRGNQPQHF
TRBV20-1	TRBJ1-1	few	-	TGCAGTGCTAGTCCTGGGGGCACTGAAGCTTTCTTT	CSASPGGTEAFF
TRBV7-6	TRBJ2-7	-	-	TGTGCCAGCAGCTTAGAGGTCAGCTCCTACGAGCAGTACTTC	CASSLEVSSYEQYF
TRBV2	TRBJ2-1	-	-	TGTGCCAGCAGTCAAATGAATGAGCAGTTCTTC	CASSQMNEQFF
TRBV4-2	TRBJ2-5	few	TRBD2	TGTGCCAGCAGCCAAGACGTGGCTAGCGGGGGAGAGACCCAGTACTTC	CASSQDVASGGETQYF
TRBV5-1	TRBJ2-2	many	TRBD2	TGCGCCAGCAGCTTGACTAGCGGAGGAAACACCGGGGAGCTGTTTTTT	CASSLTSGGNTGELFF
TRBV12-3/TRBV12-4	TRBJ2-7	few	-	TGTGCCAGCAGCTCGGGACATCTATACGAGCAGTACTTC	CASSSGHLYEQYF
TRBV29-1	TRBJ2-7	few	TRBD1	TGCAGCGTTGGAGACAGGGACGAGCAGTACTTC	CSVGDRDEQYF
TRBV20-1	TRBJ1-4	-	-	TGCAGTGCTAGTTCGGGTGAAAAACTGTTTTTT	CSASSGEKLFF
TRBV25-1	TRBJ1-3	-	-	TGTGCCAGCAGTGAATGGGCAGCTGGAAACACCATATATTTT	CASSEWAAGNTIYF
TRBV12-3/TRBV12-4	TRBJ1-1	many	TRBD1	TGTGCCAGCAGTTTAGCGAGCGCGGTGCAGGGGGCATGGTCTACTGAAGCTTTCTTT	CASSLASAVQGAWSTEAFF
TRBV20-1	TRBJ1-6	-	TRBD1	TGCAGTGCGCGCCGTACAGGGGTAGGGAATTCACCCCTCCACTTT	CSARRTGVGNSPLHF
TRBV7-2	TRBJ2-3	few	TRBD1	TGTGCCAGCAGCTTAATTGCGGACAGGGGGAGTGGGGCCACAGATACGCAGTATTTT	CASSLIADRGSGATDTQYF
TRBV27	TRBJ1-5	-	-	TGTGCCAGCAGTTTGAACGCCAATCAGCCCCAGCATTTT	CASSLNANQPQHF
TRBV20-1	TRBJ1-1	few	TRBD1	TGCAGTGCTAGGGGGGACAGGGTGAACACTGAAGCTTTCTTT	CSARGDRVNTEAFF
TRBV6-5	TRBJ1-1	-	-	TGTGCCAGCAGTTACTCACAGCGGAACACTGAAGCTTTCTTT	CASSYSQRNTEAFF
TRBV5-1	TRBJ2-7	many	-	TGCGCCAGCAGCCCCGAACGGCCCGGGACCTACGAGCAGTACTTC	CASSPERPGTYEQYF
TRBV18	TRBJ1-1	-	-	TGTGCCAGCTCACCACCGGGTGGGGGGAACACTGAAGCTTTCTTT	CASSPPGGGNTEAFF
TRBV5-4	TRBJ1-2	-	-	TGTGCCAGCAGCCGCGACAGCCCCTATGGCTACACCTTC	CASSRDSPYGYTF
TRBV28	TRBJ2-1	many	TRBD2	TGTGCCAGCAGTTTATCAACTAGCGGATACCCACTTAGCTCCTACAATGAGCAGTTCTTC	CASSLSTSGYPLSSYNEQFF
TRBV4-1	TRBJ2-5	many	TRBD2	TGCGCCAGCAGCGTAAGATGGGGACTAGCGGGAGGTCTGGAGACCCAGTACTTC	CASSVRWGLAGGLETQYF
TRBV13	TRBJ2-7	many	-	TGTGCCAGCAGCCCCGGGGACTGGCCCTACGAGCAGTACTTC	CASSPGDWPYEQYF
TRBV18	TRBJ1-5	many	-	TGTGCCAGCTCACCTGTACAGGGTCAGCCCCAGCATTTT	CASSPVQGQPQHF
TRBV28	TRBJ2-1	few	TRBD2	TGTGCCAGCAGACTAGGGCTAGCGGGAAACAATGAGCAGTTCTTC	CASRLGLAGNNEQFF
TRBV5-4	TRBJ2-3	-	TRBD2	TGTGCCAGCAGCTTCGCGGGGGGACGCACAGATACGCAGTATTTT	CASSFAGGRTDTQYF
TRBV4-1	TRBJ1-1	many	-	TGCGCCAGCAGCCAAGTCACGAGGGGTGGTACTGAAGCTTTCTTT	CASSQVTRGGTEAFF
TRBV12-5	TRBJ2-1	-	-	TGTGCTAGTGGACCCCTCGGGGCGAGCTCCTACAATGAGCAGTTCTTC	CASGPLGASSYNEQFF
TRBV29-1	TRBJ2-3	-	TRBD2	TGCAGCGTTGAGGGACTAGCGGGGGGTTTTGATACGCAGTATTTT	CSVEGLAGGFDTQYF
TRBV5-4	TRBJ2-5	few	-	TGTGCCAGCAGCTTCGAGCCAGGGCAAGAGACCCAGTACTTC	CASSFEPGQETQYF
TRBV11-2	TRBJ1-1	many	-	TGTGCCAGCACTGGGTACCAACAGGCGAACACTGAAGCTTTCTTT	CASTGYQQANTEAFF
TRBV7-9	TRBJ1-1	few	-	TGTGCCAGCAGCTTAAGTATTAAGACTGAAGTTTTCTTT	CASSLSIKTEVFF
TRBV5-6	TRBJ2-3	-	TRBD1	TGTGCCAGCAGCTTCGGGACAGGGGGCCCAGATACGCAGTATTTT	CASSFGTGGPDTQYF
TRBV10-1	TRBJ2-1	-	-	TGCGCCAGCAGTGAGTCGATCACTCCGGACCCCTACAATGAGCAGTTCTTC	CASSESITPDPYNEQFF
TRBV6-1	TRBJ1-1	-	TRBD1	TGTGCCAGCAGTGCCAGGGGGAGCACTGAAGCTTTCTTT	CASSARGSTEAFF
TRBV12-5	TRBJ1-2	-	TRBD1	TGTGCTAGTGGTTTGGTACTGGACAGGGCACCAGGCGGCTACACCTTC	CASGLVLDRAPGGYTF
TRBV12-3/TRBV12-4	TRBJ2-1	few	TRBD2	TGTGCCAGCAGTTCCTCGGGACTAGCGGGATCACTTTACAATGAGCAGTTCTTC	CASSSSGLAGSLYNEQFF